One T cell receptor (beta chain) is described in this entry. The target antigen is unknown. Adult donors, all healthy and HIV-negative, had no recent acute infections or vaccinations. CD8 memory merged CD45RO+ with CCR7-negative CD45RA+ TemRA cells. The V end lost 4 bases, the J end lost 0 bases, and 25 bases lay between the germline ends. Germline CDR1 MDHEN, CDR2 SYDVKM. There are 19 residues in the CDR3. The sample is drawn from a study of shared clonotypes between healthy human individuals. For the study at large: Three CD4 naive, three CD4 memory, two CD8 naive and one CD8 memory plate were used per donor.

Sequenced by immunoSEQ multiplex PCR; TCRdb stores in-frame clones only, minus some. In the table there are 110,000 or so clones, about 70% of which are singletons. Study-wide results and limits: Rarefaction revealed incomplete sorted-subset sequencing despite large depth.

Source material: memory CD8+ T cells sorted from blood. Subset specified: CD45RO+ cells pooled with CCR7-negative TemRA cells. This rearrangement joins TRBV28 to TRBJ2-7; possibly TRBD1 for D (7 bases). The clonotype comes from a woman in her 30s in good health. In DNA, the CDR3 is TGTGCCAGCAGTTCAGGACACCGCGGGACAGCACCTGACTCCTACGAGCAGTACTTC. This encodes CASSSGHRGTAPDSYEQYF.